Below, 22 T cell receptor beta chains from the same sample are listed, as sequenced in a study of cytomegalovirus exposure and HLA in healthy donors. Primers: 60 Vbeta forward and 13 Jbeta reverse. Data came from immunoSEQ multiplex PCR; TCRdb stores just in-frame clones and leaves some out. The sample has around 200,000 clones; approximately 85% are singletons. Material for sequencing was PBMCs. The receptors stem from a woman aged 45-65 years in good health and CMV-seronegative.

The CDR3: CASSLGGSGRAVTQYF. In DNA, the CDR3 is TGTGCCAGCAGTTTAGGAGGTAGCGGGAGGGCCGTGACCCAGTACTTC. The chain joins TRBV28 to TRBJ2-5; TRBD2 agrees at 11 bases. The germline V gene has CDR1 MDHEN and CDR2 SYDVKM. The CDR3 contains 16 residues. V gave up 2 bases and J gave up 7 bases; unmatched junction bases: 9.

Here the CDR3 DNA reads TGTGCCAGCAGCTTAAGGGAGCGGTCAGGACCAGATACGCAGTATTTT. Its translation: CASSLRERSGPDTQYF. This chain links TRBV11-2 with TRBJ2-3, with D tentatively TRBD2 (5 bases). Deletions cut 2 bases from V and 4 bases from J, with 16 bases between. The CDR3 has 16 amino acids. Germline values: CDR1 SGHAT, CDR2 FQNNGV. Based on the CDR3 plus reference TRBV11-2 and TRBJ2-3, the full variable domain is EAGVAQSPRYKIIEKRQSVAFWCNPISGHATLYWYQQILGQGPKLLIQFQNNGVVDDSQLPKDRFSAERLKGVDSTLKIQPAKLEDSAVYLCASSLRERSGPDTQYFGPGTRLTVL.

The gene calls are TRBV30 and TRBJ1-1; D perhaps matches TRBD1 (6 bases). CDR1 and CDR2 from the germline V gene are GTSNPN and SVGIG (reference sequence). The CDR3 totals 16 residues. V was pared by 1 base and J by 1 base, with 16 bases between. The CDR3 region is CAWSGIGGRANTEAFF. The CDR3 nucleotides are TGTGCCTGGAGTGGAATAGGGGGAAGAGCGAACACTGAAGCTTTCTTT.

The rearrangement joins TRBV28 to TRBJ2-7; 8 bases are shared with TRBD1. Germline V lookup: CDR1 MDHEN, CDR2 SYDVKM. CDR3 size: 15 residues. V lost 4 bases, J lost 7 bases, and 12 bases stayed unmatched. The CDR3: CASSWATGVRAEQYF. The DNA for the CDR3 is TGTGCCAGCAGTTGGGCGACAGGGGTCCGCGCGGAGCAGTACTTC.

The CDR3, as DNA: TGTGCCATCAGTGACGTTGGAGGTGAGCAGTTCTTC. Protein product: CAISDVGGEQFF. The chain couples TRBV10-3 to TRBJ2-1, with D tentatively TRBD2 (5 bases). V dropped 3 bases and J dropped 9 bases, with 9 bases sitting between them. The germline CDR1 and CDR2 sequences are ENHRY and SYGVKD. The CDR3 consists of 12 residues.

The J gene is TRBJ2-7, the V gene TRBV9; 9 bases map to TRBD2. Germline V lookup: CDR1 SGDLS, CDR2 YYNGEE. The CDR3 extends over 15 amino acids. The junction had 5 bases not matched to a gene; V was cut back by 3 bases and J by 1 base. CDR3 protein: CASSGRREGSYEQYF. CDR3 nucleotide sequence: TGTGCCAGCAGCGGTAGGCGGGAGGGTTCCTACGAGCAGTACTTC. Using reference TRBV9 and TRBJ2-7 for the parts outside the CDR3, the full variable domain is DSGVTQTPKHLITATGQRVTLRCSPRSGDLSVYWYQQSLDQGLQFLIQYYNGEERAKGNILERFSAQQFPDLHSELNLSSLELGDSALYFCASSGRREGSYEQYFGPGTRLTVT.

This clone was counted once. The chain uses TRBV7-2 and TRBJ2-1; possible D gene TRBD1, 6 bases. V lost 4 bases and J lost 12, with 10 bases in between. Germline CDR1 and CDR2: SGHTA and FQGNSA. This CDR3 spans 11 amino acids. The CDR3 spells CASSSAGVQFF. The CDR3 DNA follows: TGTGCCAGCAGCTCCGCAGGGGTGCAGTTCTTC. Complete variable domain (other parts from reference TRBV7-2 and TRBJ2-1): GAGVSQSPSNKVTEKGKDVELRCDPISGHTALYWYRQSLGQGLEFLIYFQGNSAPDKSGLPSDRFSAERTGGSVSTLTIQRTQQEDSAVYLCASSSAGVQFFGPGTRLTVL.

This clone is a singleton in its sample. The chain combines TRBV6-5 with TRBJ1-2; tentative D call: TRBD1 (5 bases). V lost 6 bases and J 5 bases, leaving 19 bases between the germline ends. The CDR3 spans 15 residues. CDR1 and CDR2 from the germline V gene are MNHEY and SVGAGI. CDR3 bases: TGTGCCAGCAGGGGACGGGGGTCGGCTCTGTATGGCTACACCTTC. Translating it yields CASRGRGSALYGYTF.

The chain employs TRBV7-9 and TRBJ2-1; TRBD2 matches 8 bases. Germline V gives CDR1 SEHNR, CDR2 FQNEAQ (reference sequence). The CDR3 runs 15 residues. The V gene end was trimmed by 2 bases and the J gene end by 16 bases; junction bases not matched to a gene: 16. The CDR3 loop reads CASSLSGAGGARKFF. In DNA form, the CDR3 reads TGTGCCAGCAGCTTAAGTGGGGCGGGAGGTGCTCGCAAATTCTTC.

The genes are TRBV6-5 and TRBJ2-7; tentatively, D is TRBD1 (5 bases). The V and J ends lost 0 bases and 5 bases respectively, with 17 bases between them. Germline V gives CDR1 MNHEY, CDR2 SVGAGI. CDR3 length: 16 amino acids. The CDR3 is CASSYSIFRVFHEQYF. DNA of the CDR3: TGTGCCAGCAGTTACTCGATATTCAGGGTGTTTCACGAGCAGTACTTC.

This chain joins TRBV11-2 and TRBJ2-7; D is ambiguous. Germline V gene sequence: CDR1 SGHAT, CDR2 FQNNGV. The CDR3 runs 14 residues. V lost 1 base and J 0 bases, leaving 7 bases between the germline ends. CDR3 residues: CASSLGVLSYEQYF. CDR3 sequence (DNA): TGTGCCAGCAGCTTAGGAGTCCTCTCCTACGAGCAGTACTTC.

The rearrangement joins TRBV6-5 to TRBJ1-3; no definite D call. Trimming removed 0 bases from V and 2 bases from J, with 11 bases in between. CDR1 and CDR2 from the germline V gene are MNHEY and SVGAGI. This CDR3 has 16 residues. The CDR3 region is CASSYSPRPAGNTIYF. The CDR3 nucleotides are TGTGCCAGCAGTTACTCCCCCAGGCCGGCTGGAAACACCATATATTTT.

V is TRBV6-5 and J is TRBJ2-1; TRBD2 might be the D (5 bases). Germline V gene sequence: CDR1 MNHEY, CDR2 SVGAGI. Trimming removed 7 bases from V and 6 bases from J, with 10 bases in between. This CDR3 spans 12 amino acids. The CDR3 spells CASTRAGNEQFF. CDR3 nucleotides: TGTGCCAGCACCCGGGCGGGCAATGAGCAGTTCTTC.

The CDR3 coding sequence is TGCGCCAGCAGCACCGGACTCATCAGGCGTGGCACTGAAGCTTTCTTT. Translation gives CASSTGLIRRGTEAFF. This sequence joins TRBV5-1 and TRBJ1-1; D unclear. Between the trimmed V and J ends, which lost 4 bases and 4 bases, there was a span of 20 bases. Germline V gene sequence: CDR1 SGHRS, CDR2 YFSETQ. CDR3 length equals 16 residues.

V is TRBV9 and J is TRBJ1-2, with a tentative D call TRBD1 (6 bases). The length of the CDR3 is 13 residues. V was pared by 4 bases and J by 3 bases, with 10 bases between. The germline V gene has CDR1 SGDLS and CDR2 YYNGEE. CDR3 in amino acids: CASSPGQHYGYTF. In nucleotides, the CDR3 is TGTGCCAGCAGCCCCGGACAGCACTATGGCTACACCTTC.

This sequence joins TRBV30 and TRBJ1-2, with 8 bases lining up with TRBD1. This CDR3 has 15 amino acids. V dropped 2 bases and J dropped 4; count of bases not matched to a gene: 9. Germline V lookup: CDR1 GTSNPN, CDR2 SVGIG (reference sequence). The CDR3 coding sequence is TGTGCCTGGAGTTTGACAGGGGAGAGTGCCTATGGCTACACCTTC. As protein: CAWSLTGESAYGYTF.

The J gene is TRBJ1-3, the V gene TRBV6-4; possibly TRBD1 for D (5 bases). Trimming removed 6 bases at V and 9 bases at J, with 18 bases between. CDR3 length equals 14 residues. Germline assignment: CDR1 MRHNA and CDR2 SNTAGT. CDR3 sequence (DNA): TGTGCCAGCAGACAGGAGTTCTCTGGTGGCACCATATATTTT. Translating it yields CASRQEFSGGTIYF.

This clone has just one count. The chain has TRBV18 and TRBJ2-7, with TRBD1 as a possible D gene (5 bases). CDR3 length: 14 residues. Germline V CDR1 and CDR2: KGHSH, LQKENI. Between the trimmed V and J ends, which lost 6 bases and 1 base, there was a span of 13 bases. CDR3 loop: CASSRTDKSYEQYF. The CDR3 DNA reads as TGTGCCAGCTCTCGTACGGACAAGTCCTACGAGCAGTACTTC.

This clone was observed a few times. The chain has TRBV10-3 and TRBJ1-4, with 7 bases lining up with TRBD1. The CDR3 has 14 residues. In germline, CDR1 is ENHRY, CDR2 SYGVKD. V trimming: 5 bases; J trimming: 2 bases; junction bases outside the gene matches: 2. CDR3 region: CAISQTGTNEKLFF. The CDR3 DNA sequence: TGTGCCATCAGTCAGACAGGGACTAATGAAAAACTGTTTTTT.

The genes are TRBV27 and TRBJ2-5; 8 bases line up with TRBD2. The ends lost 2 bases at V and 2 bases at J; junction bases unmatched: 13. Germline V gene data show CDR1 as MNHEY and CDR2 as SMNVEV (reference sequence). This CDR3 spans 18 amino acids. The CDR3 DNA follows: TGTGCCAGCAGTTTAGTAGGCCGGGGGCGCGGGGGGCAAGAGACCCAGTACTTC. The encoded protein is CASSLVGRGRGGQETQYF.

V is TRBV9 and J is TRBJ2-7; possibly TRBD1 for D (6 bases). The CDR3 is 15 residues long. The germline V gene encodes CDR1 SGDLS and CDR2 YYNGEE. Trimming removed 7 bases at V and 2 bases at J, with 19 bases between. CDR3 sequence: CASGPTGSLPYEQYF. As DNA, the CDR3 is TGTGCCAGCGGCCCTACAGGGTCTCTCCCCTACGAGCAGTACTTC.

The chain has TRBV4-3 and TRBJ2-1, with 7 nucleotides matching TRBD2. The V gene's germline CDR1 is LGHNA and CDR2 YSLEER. V shed 1 base and J 6 bases; nucleotides not matched to a gene: 6. The CDR3 loop spans 15 amino acids. CDR3 DNA: TGCGCCAGCAGCCAAGTGGGCGGGAGTAGCAATGAGCAGTTCTTC. This gives the protein CASSQVGGSSNEQFF.